This TCR beta chain was sequenced for a study of siplizumab effects on memory and regulatory T cells. About this clone: What it binds is unknown.

The CDR3 is 17 residues long. V was pared by 5 bases and J by 4 bases, with 12 bases of the junction left unmatched. CDR1 and CDR2 (germline): SGHTA, FQGTGA. Study-level points and caveats: Versus roughly 27% in controls, the mappable alloreactive CD4+ clones averaged roughly 75% Treg-derived with siplizumab. Siplizumab caused a significant drop in alloreactive sequences traceable to unstimulated CD4+ memory cells.

The table came from immunoSEQ multiplex PCR; TCRdb's copy has only in-frame clones and leaves some out. Of some 97,000 clones in the sample, less than 95% were seen once. The chain combines TRBV7-3 with TRBJ2-1, with 9 bases matching TRBD2. The clonotype originates from a human donor in good health. Material for sequencing was Tregs sorted from blood. The CDR3 nucleotides are TGTGCCAGCAGCCTAATATCGTCTAGCGGGGCATACAATGAGCAGTTCTTC. Its protein product is CASSLISSSGAYNEQFF.